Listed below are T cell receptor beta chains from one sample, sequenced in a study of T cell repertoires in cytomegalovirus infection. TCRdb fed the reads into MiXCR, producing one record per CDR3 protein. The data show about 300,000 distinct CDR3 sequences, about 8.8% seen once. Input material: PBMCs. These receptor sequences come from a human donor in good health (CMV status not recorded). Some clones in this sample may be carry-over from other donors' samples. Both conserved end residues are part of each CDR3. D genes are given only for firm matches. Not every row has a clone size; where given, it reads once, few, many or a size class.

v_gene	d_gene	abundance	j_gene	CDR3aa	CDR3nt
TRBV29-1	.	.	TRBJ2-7	CSVYRDTYEQYF	TGCAGCGTTTACAGGGACACCTACGAGCAGTACTTC
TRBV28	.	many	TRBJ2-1	CASSRPRGGSNEQFF	TGTGCCAGCAGTCGGCCGAGGGGCGGTAGCAATGAGCAGTTCTTC
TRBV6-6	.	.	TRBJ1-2	CASIGHSNYGYTF	TGTGCCAGCATTGGACATTCTAACTATGGCTACACCTTC
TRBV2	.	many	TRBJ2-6	CASSEADGFGANVLTF	TGTGCCAGCAGTGAAGCGGACGGCTTTGGGGCCAACGTCCTGACTTTC
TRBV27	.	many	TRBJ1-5	CASSPGEYNQPQHF	TGTGCCAGCAGTCCCGGGGAGTACAATCAGCCCCAGCATTTT
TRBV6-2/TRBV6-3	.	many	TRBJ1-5	CASSYWRDSNQPQHF	TGTGCCAGCAGTTACTGGAGGGATAGCAATCAGCCCCAGCATTTT
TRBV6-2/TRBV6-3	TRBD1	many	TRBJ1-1	CASSYRGGVEAFF	TGTGCCAGCAGTTACCGAGGGGGCGTTGAAGCTTTCTTT
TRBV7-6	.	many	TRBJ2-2	CASSPRAGELFF	TGTGCCAGCAGCCCGAGAGCCGGGGAGCTGTTTTTT
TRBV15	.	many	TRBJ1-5	CATSRAGNQPQHF	TGTGCCACCAGCAGAGCTGGCAATCAGCCCCAGCATTTT
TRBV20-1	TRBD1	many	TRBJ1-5	CSARDRGRVGFNQPQHF	TGCAGTGCCCGGGACAGGGGGCGCGTCGGATTCAATCAGCCCCAGCATTTT
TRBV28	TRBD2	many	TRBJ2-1	CASRGLAGRSYNEQFF	TGTGCCAGCAGAGGACTAGCGGGACGCTCCTACAATGAGCAGTTCTTC
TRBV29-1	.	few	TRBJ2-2	CSVEVFYTGELFF	TGCAGCGTTGAAGTATTTTACACCGGGGAGCTGTTTTTT
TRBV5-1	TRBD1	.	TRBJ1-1	CASSTGQGAYEAFF	TGCGCCAGCAGCACCGGACAGGGGGCTTATGAAGCTTTCTTT
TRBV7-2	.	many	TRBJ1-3	CASSPQAPSIYF	TGTGCCAGCAGCCCACAGGCTCCGTCCATATATTTT
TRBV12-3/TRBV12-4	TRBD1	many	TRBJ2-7	CASRLGTGGFEQYF	TGTGCCAGCAGGCTGGGGACAGGGGGCTTCGAGCAGTACTTC
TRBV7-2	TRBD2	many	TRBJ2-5	CASSSRLAGIQETQYF	TGTGCCAGCAGCTCAAGACTAGCGGGGATCCAAGAGACCCAGTACTTC
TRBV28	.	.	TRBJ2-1	CASSLWTGTPYNEQFF	TGTGCCAGCAGTCTCTGGACCGGGACTCCCTACAATGAGCAGTTCTTC
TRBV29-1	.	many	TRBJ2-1	CSVGAFEQFF	TGCAGCGTTGGGGCATTTGAGCAGTTCTTC
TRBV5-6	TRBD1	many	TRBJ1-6	CASSPGQLNSPLHF	TGTGCCAGCAGTCCGGGACAGCTTAATTCACCCCTCCACTTT
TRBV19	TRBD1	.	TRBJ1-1	CASSIGPPGQGGANTEAFF	TGTGCCAGTAGTATTGGGCCACCGGGACAGGGGGGAGCGAACACTGAAGCTTTCTTT
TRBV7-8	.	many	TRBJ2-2	CASSLRLRNLNTGELFF	TGTGCCAGCAGCTTAAGGTTACGAAATTTGAACACCGGGGAGCTGTTTTTT
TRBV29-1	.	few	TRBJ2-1	CSGGGRLNEQFF	TGCAGCGGGGGGGGCAGACTCAATGAGCAGTTCTTC
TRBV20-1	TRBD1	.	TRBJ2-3	CSARPRQGWDTQYF	TGCAGTGCTAGACCCAGACAGGGTTGGGATACGCAGTATTTT
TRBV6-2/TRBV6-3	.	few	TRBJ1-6	CASSYPRQEDNSPLHF	TGTGCCAGCAGTTACCCGCGACAGGAAGATAATTCACCCCTCCACTTT
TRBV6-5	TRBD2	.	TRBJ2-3	CASSYPTSGSTDTQYF	TGTGCCAGCAGTTACCCGACTAGCGGTAGCACAGATACGCAGTATTTT
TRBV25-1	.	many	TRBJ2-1	CASSAPSSGWQFF	TGTGCCAGCAGTGCGCCTAGCTCAGGGTGGCAGTTCTTC
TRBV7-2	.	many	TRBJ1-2	CASSLALYQAYGYTF	TGTGCCAGCAGCTTAGCTTTGTATCAGGCCTATGGCTACACCTTC
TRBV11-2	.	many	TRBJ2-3	CASSLGHRDTQYF	TGTGCCAGCAGCTTAGGACATCGAGATACGCAGTATTTT
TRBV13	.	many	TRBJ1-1	CASSLGRGTANTEAFF	TGTGCCAGCAGCTTGGGCCGTGGGACGGCGAACACTGAAGCTTTCTTT
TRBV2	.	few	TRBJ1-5	CASSPLVSGAGPQHF	TGTGCCAGCAGTCCCCTCGTGAGCGGGGCCGGGCCCCAGCATTTT
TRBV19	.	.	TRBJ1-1	CASSFEGGNTEAFF	TGTGCCAGTAGTTTCGAGGGCGGGAACACTGAAGCTTTCTTT
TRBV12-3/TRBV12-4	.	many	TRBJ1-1	CASSFPSAVNTEAFF	TGTGCCAGCAGTTTTCCTTCTGCGGTGAACACTGAAGCTTTCTTT
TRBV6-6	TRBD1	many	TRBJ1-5	CASSPGQGASNQPQHF	TGTGCCAGCAGTCCGGGACAGGGGGCAAGCAATCAGCCCCAGCATTTT
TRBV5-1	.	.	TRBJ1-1	CASSSPEGGNTEAFF	TGCGCCAGCAGCTCTCCCGAAGGGGGAAACACTGAAGCTTTCTTT
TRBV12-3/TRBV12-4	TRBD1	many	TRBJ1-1	CASSPGQGGWTEAFF	TGTGCCAGCAGTCCAGGACAGGGAGGTTGGACTGAAGCTTTCTTT
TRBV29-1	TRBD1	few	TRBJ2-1	CSVGQGDRNEQFF	TGCAGCGTAGGACAGGGGGATCGGAATGAGCAGTTCTTC
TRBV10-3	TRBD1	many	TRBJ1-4	CAIKDRGLSELFF	TGTGCCATCAAGGACAGGGGGCTCTCCGAACTGTTTTTT
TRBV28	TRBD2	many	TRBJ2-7	CASSLAGGIYEQYF	TGTGCCAGCAGTTTAGCGGGGGGCATCTACGAGCAGTACTTC
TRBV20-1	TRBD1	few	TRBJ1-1	CSAPGTAFGTEAFF	TGCAGTGCTCCCGGGACAGCGTTCGGCACTGAAGCTTTCTTT
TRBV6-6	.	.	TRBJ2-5	CASSYRRAETQYF	TGTGCCAGCAGTTACCGTAGAGCCGAGACCCAGTACTTC
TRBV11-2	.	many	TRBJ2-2	CASSRPRLNTGELFF	TGTGCCAGCAGCCGGCCCCGACTGAACACCGGGGAGCTGTTTTTT
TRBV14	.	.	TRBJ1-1	CASSPKARGTEAFF	TGTGCCAGCAGCCCCAAAGCACGAGGCACTGAAGCTTTCTTT
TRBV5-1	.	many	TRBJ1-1	CASSLAARNTEAFF	TGCGCCAGCAGCTTGGCCGCACGGAACACTGAAGCTTTCTTT
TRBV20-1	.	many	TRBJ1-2	CSARADGQQDNYGYTF	TGCAGTGCTAGAGCTGACGGACAGCAAGACAACTATGGCTACACCTTC
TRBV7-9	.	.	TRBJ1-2	CACSLHGEGGYGYTF	TGTGCCTGCAGCCTTCACGGGGAGGGTGGCTATGGCTACACCTTC
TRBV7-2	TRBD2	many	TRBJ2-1	CASSVSTSDEQFF	TGTGCCAGCAGCGTAAGTACTAGCGATGAGCAGTTCTTC